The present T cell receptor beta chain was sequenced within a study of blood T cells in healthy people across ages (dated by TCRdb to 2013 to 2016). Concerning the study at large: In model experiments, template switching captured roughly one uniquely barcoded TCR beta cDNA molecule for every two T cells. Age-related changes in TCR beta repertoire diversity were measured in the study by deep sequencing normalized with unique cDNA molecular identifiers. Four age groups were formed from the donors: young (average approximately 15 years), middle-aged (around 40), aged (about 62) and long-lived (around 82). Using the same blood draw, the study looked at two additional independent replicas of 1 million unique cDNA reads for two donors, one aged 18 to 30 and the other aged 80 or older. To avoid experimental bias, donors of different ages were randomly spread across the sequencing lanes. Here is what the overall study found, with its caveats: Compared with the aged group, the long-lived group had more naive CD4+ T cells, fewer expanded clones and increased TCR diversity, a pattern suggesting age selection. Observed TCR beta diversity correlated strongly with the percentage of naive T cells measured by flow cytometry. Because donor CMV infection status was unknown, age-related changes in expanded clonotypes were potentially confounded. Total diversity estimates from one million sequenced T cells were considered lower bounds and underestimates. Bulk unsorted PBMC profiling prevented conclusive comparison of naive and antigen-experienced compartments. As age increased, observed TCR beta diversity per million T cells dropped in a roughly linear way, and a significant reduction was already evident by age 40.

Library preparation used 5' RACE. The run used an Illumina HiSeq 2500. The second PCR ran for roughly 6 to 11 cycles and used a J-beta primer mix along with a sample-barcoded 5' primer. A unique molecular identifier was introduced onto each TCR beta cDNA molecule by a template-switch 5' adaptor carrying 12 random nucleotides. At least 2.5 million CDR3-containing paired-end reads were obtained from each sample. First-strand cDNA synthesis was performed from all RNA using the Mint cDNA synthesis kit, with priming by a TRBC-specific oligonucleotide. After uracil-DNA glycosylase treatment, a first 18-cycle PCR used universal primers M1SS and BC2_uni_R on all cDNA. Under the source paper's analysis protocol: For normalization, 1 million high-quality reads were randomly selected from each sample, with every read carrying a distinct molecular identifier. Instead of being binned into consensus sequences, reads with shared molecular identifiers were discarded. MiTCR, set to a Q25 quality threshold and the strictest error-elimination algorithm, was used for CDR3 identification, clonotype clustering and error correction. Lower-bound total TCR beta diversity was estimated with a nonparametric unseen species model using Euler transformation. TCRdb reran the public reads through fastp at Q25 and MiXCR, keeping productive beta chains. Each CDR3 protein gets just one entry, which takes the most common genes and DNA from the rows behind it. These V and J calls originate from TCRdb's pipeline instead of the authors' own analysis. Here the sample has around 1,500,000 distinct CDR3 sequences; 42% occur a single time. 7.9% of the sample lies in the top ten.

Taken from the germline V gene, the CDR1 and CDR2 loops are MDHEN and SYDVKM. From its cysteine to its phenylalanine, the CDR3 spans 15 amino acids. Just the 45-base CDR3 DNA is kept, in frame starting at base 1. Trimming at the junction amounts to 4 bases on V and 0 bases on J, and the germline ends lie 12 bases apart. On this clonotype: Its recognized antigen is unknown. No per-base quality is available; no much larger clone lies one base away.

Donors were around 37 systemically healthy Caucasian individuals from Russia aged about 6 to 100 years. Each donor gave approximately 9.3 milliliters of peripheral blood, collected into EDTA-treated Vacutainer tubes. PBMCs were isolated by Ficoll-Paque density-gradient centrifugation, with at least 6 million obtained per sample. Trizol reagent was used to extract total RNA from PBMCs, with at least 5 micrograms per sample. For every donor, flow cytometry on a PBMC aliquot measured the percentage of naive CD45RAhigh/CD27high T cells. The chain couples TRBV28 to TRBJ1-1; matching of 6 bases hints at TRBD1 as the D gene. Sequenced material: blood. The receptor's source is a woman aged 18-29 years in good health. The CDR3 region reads CASSSPGQMNTEAFF. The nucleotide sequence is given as TGTGCCAGCAGTTCTCCGGGACAAATGAACACTGAAGCTTTCTTT.